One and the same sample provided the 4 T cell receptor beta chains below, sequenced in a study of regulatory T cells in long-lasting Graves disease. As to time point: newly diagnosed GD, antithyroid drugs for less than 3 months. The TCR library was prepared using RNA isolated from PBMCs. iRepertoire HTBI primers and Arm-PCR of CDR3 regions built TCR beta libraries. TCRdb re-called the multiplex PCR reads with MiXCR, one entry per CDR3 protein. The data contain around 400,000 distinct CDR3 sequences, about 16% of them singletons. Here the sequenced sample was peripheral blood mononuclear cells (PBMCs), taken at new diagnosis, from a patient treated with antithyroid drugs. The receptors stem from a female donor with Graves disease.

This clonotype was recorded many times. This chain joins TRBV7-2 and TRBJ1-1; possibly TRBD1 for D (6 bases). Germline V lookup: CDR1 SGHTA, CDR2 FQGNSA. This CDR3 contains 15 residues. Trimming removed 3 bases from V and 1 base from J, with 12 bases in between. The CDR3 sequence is CASSLWGAKNTEAFF. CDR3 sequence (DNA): TGTGCCAGCAGCTTGTGGGGGGCTAAGAACACTGAAGCTTTCTTT.

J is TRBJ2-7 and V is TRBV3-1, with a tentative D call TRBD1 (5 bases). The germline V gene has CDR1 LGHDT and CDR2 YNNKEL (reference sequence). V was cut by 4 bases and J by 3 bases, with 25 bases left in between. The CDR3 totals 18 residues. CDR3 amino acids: CASSPNHPQSTVFYEQYF. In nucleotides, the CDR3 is TGTGCCAGCAGCCCAAACCACCCCCAGTCGACAGTCTTCTACGAGCAGTACTTC.

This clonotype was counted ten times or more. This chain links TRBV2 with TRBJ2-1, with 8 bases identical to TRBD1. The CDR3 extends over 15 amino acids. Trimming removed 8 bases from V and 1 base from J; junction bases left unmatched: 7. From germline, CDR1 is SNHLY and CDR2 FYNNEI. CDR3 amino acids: CASGAGQGSYNEQFF. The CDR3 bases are TGTGCCAGCGGGGCAGGACAGGGTTCCTACAATGAGCAGTTCTTC.

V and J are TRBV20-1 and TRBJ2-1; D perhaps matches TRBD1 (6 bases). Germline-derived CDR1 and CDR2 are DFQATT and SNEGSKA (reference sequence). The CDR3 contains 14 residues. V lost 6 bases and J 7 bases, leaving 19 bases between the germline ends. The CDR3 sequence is CSANRDTGPNEQFF. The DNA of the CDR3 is TGCAGTGCAAACCGGGACACCGGGCCAAATGAGCAGTTCTTC.